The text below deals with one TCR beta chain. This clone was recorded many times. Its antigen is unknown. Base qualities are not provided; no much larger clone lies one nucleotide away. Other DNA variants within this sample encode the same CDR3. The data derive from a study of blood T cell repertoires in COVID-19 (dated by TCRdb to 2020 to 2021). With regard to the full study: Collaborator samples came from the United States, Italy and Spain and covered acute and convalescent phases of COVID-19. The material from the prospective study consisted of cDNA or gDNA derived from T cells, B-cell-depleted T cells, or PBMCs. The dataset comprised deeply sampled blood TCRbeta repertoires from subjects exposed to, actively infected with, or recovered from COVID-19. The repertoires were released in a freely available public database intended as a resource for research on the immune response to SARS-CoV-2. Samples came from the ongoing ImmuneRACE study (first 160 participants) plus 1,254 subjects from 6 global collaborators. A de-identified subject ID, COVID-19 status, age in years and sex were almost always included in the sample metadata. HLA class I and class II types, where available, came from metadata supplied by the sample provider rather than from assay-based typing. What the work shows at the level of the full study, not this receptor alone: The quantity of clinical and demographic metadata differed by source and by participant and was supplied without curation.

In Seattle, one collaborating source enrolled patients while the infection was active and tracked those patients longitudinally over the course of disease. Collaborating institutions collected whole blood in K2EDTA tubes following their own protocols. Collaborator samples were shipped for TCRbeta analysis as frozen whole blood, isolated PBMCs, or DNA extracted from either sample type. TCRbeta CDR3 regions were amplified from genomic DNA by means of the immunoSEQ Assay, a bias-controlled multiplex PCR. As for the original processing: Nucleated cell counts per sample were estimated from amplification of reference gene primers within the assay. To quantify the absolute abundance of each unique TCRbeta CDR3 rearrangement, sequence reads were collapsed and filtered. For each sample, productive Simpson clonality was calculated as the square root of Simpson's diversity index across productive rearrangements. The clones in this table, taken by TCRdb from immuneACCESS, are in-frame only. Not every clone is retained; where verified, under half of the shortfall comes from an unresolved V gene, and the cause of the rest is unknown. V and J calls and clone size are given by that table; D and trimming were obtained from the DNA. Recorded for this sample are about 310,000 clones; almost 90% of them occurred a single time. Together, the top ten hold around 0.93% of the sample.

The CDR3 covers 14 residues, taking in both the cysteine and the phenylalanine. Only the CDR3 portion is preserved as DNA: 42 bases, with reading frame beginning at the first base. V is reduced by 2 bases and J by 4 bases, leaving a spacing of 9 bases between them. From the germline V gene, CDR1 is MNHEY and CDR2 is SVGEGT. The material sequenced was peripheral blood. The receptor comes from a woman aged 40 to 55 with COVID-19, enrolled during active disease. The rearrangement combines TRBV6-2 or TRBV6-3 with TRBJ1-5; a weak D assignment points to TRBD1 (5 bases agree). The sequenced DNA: TGTGCCAGCAGTTACGACAGCCTAAATCAGCCCCAGCATTTT. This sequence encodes CASSYDSLNQPQHF.